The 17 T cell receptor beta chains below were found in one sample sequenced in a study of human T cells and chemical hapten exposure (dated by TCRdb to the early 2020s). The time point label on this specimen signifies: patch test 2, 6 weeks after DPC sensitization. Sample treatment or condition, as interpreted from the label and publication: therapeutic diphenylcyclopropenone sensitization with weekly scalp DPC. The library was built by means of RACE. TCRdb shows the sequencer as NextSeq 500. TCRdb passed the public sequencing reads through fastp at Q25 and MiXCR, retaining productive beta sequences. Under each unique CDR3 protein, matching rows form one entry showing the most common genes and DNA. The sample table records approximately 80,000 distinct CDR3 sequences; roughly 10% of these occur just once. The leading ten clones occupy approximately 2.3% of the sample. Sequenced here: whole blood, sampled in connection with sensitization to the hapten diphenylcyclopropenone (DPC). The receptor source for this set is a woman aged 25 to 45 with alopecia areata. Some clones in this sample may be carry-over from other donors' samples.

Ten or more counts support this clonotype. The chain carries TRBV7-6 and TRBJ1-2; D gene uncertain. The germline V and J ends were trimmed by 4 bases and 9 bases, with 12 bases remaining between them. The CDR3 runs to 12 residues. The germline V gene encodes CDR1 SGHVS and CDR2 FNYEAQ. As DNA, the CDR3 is TGTGCCAGCAGCTCGTCACCCGGCAGCTACACCTTC. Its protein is CASSSSPGSYTF. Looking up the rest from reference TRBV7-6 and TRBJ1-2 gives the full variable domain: GAGVSQSPRYKVTKRGQDVALRCDPISGHVSLYWYRQALGQGPEFLTYFNYEAQQDKSGLPNDRFSAERPEGSISTLTIQRTEQRDSAMYRCASSSSPGSYTFGSGTRLTVV.

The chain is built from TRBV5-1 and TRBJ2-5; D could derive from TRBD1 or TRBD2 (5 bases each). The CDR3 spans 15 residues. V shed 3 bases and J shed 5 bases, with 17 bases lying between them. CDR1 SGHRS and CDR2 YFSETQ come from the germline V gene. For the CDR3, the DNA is TGCGCCAGCAGCTCGGGACCTAAAGCTAGGGAGACCCAGTACTTC. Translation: CASSSGPKARETQYF.

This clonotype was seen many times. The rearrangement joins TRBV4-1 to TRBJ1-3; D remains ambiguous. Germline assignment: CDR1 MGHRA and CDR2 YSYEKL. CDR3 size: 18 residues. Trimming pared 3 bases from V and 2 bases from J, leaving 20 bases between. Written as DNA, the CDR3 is TGCGCCAGCAGCCATGGCCAGATCGTTGACATGGCTGGAAACACCATATATTTT. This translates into CASSHGQIVDMAGNTIYF.

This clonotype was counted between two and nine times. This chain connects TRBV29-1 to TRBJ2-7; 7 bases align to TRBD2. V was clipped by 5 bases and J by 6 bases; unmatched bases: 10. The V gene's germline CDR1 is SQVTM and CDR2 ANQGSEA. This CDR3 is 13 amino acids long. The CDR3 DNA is TGCAGCGTTACGGGAGGAAAGGTCTCCGAGCAGTACTTC. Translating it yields CSVTGGKVSEQYF.

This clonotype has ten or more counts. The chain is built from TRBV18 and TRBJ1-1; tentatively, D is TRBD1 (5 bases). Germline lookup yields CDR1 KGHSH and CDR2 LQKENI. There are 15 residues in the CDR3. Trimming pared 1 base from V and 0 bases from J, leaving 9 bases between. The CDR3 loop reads CASSPQGGVNTEAFF. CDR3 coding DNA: TGTGCCAGCTCACCACAGGGAGGGGTGAACACTGAAGCTTTCTTT.

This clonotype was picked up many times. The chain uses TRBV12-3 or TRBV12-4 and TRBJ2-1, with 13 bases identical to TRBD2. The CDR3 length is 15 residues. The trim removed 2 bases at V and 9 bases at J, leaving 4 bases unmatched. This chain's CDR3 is CASSLRTSGRVEQFF. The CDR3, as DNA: TGTGCCAGCAGTTTACGAACTAGCGGGAGGGTTGAGCAGTTCTTC.

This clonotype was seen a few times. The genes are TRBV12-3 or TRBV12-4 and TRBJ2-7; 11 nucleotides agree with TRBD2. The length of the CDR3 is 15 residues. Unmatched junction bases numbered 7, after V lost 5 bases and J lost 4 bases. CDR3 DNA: TGTGCCAGCAGTACGACTAGCGGGACAGGTTACGAGCAGTACTTC. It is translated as CASSTTSGTGYEQYF.

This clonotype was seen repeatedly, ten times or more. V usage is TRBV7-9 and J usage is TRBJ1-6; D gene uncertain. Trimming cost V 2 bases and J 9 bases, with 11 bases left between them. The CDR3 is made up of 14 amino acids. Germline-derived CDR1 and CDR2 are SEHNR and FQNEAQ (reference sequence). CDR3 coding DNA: TGTGCCAGCAGCTTAACTATCCAAGGTTCACCCCTCCACTTT. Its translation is CASSLTIQGSPLHF.

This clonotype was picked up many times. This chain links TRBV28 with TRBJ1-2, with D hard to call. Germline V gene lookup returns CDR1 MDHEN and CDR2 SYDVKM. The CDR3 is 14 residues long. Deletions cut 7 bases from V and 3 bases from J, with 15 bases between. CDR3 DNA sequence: TGTGCCAGCACCGCTTTAGCGGCCTACTATGGCTACACCTTC. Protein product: CASTALAAYYGYTF.

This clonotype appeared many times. CDR3 nucleotide sequence: TGTGCCAGCAGCTTGGACAGGTCCTTGAGCAATGAGCAGTTCTTC. Translation: CASSLDRSLSNEQFF. This chain connects TRBV7-2 to TRBJ2-1; 7 nucleotides match TRBD1. This CDR3 comprises 15 residues. V shed 3 bases, J shed 6 bases, and the junction held 8 bases outside the gene matches. Germline CDR1 is SGHTA and CDR2 is FQGNSA.

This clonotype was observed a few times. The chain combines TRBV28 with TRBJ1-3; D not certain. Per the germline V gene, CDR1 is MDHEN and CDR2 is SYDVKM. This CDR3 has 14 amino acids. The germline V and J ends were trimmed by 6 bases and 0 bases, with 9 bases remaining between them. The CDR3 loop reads CASRLYNSGNTIYF. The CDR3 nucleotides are TGTGCCAGCAGACTCTATAACTCTGGAAACACCATATATTTT.

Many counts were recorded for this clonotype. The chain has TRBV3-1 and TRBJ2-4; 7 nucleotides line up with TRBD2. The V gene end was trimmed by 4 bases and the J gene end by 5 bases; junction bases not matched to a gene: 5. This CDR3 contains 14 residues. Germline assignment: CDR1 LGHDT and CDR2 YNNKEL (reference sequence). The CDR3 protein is CASSPPAGQNIQYF. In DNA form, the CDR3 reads TGTGCCAGCAGCCCGCCAGCGGGGCAAAACATTCAGTACTTC.

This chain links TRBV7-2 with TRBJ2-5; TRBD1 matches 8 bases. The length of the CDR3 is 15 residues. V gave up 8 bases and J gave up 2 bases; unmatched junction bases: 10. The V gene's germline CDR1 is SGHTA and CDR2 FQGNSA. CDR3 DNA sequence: TGTGCCAGCGGAATCAACGGACAGGGACAAGAGACCCAGTACTTC. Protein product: CASGINGQGQETQYF.

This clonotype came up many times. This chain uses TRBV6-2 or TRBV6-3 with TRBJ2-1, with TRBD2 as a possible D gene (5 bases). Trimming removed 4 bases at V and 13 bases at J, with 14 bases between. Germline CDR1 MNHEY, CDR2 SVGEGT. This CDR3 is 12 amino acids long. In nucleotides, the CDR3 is TGTGCCAGCAGTTGGCCCGGGATACCCCAGTTCTTC. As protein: CASSWPGIPQFF.

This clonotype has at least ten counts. The CDR3 coding sequence is TGTGCCAGCAGTGAAGCGGGGGGACTCTACAATGAGCAGTTCTTC. This translates into CASSEAGGLYNEQFF. The chain uses TRBV6-1 and TRBJ2-1, with D tentatively TRBD2 (6 bases). The length of the CDR3 is 15 residues. The ends were cut back, 0 bases at V and 3 bases at J, with 9 bases in the middle. Germline-derived CDR1 and CDR2 are MNHNS and SASEGT.

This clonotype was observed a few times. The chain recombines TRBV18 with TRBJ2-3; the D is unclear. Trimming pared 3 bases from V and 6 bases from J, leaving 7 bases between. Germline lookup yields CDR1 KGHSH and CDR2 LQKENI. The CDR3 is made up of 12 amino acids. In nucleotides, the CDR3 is TGTGCCAGCTCACCCTCCCAGGATACGCAGTATTTT. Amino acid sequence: CASSPSQDTQYF.

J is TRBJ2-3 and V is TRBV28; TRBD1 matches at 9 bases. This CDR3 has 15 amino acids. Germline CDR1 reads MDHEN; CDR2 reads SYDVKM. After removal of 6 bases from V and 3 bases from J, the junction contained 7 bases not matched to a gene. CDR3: CASSRAGTGTDTQYF. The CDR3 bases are TGTGCCAGCAGCAGAGCCGGGACAGGGACAGATACGCAGTATTTT. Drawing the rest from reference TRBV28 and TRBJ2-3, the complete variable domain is DVKVTQSSRYLVKRTGEKVFLECVQDMDHENMFWYRQDPGLGLRLIYFSYDVKMKEKGDIPEGYSVSREKKERFSLILESASTNQTSMYLCASSRAGTGTDTQYFGPGTRLTVL.